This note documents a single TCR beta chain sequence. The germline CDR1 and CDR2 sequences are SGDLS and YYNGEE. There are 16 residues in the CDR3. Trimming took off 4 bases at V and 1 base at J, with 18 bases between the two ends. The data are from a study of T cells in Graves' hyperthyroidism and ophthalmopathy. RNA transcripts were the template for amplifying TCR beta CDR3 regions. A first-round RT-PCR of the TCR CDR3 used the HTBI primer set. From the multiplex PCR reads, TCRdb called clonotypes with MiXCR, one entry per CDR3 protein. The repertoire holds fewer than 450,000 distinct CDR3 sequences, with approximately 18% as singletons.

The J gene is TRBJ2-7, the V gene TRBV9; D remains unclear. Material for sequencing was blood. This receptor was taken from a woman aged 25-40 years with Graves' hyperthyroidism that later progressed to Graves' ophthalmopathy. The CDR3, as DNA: TGTGCCAGCAGCCCGTGGCGGCAGACCGGGTCCTACGAGCAGTACTTC. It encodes CASSPWRQTGSYEQYF. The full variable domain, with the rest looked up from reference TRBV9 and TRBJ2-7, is DSGVTQTPKHLITATGQRVTLRCSPRSGDLSVYWYQQSLDQGLQFLIQYYNGEERAKGNILERFSAQQFPDLHSELNLSSLELGDSALYFCASSPWRQTGSYEQYFGPGTRLTVT.